These 28 T cell receptor beta chains originate from one sample sequenced in a study of blood T cell repertoires in COVID-19. The method was immunoSEQ multiplex PCR; TCRdb's version includes in-frame clones alone and lacks a portion of them. The sample carries around 84,000 clones, 85% to 90% recorded once. The specimen was peripheral blood. These receptors were obtained from an elderly man with active or convalescent COVID-19.

V gene TRBV11-3 combines with J gene TRBJ1-3; 7 nucleotides agree with TRBD1. Germline CDR1 SGHNT, CDR2 YENEEA. The CDR3 covers 16 residues. J gave up 0 bases and V 1 base, and 3 bases lay outside the gene matches. In DNA, the CDR3 is TGTGCCAGCAGCTTAGTAGGGGGCACCTCTGGAAACACCATATATTTT. Amino acids: CASSLVGGTSGNTIYF.

This clone was seen only once. This chain links TRBV19 with TRBJ1-5; 11 nucleotides match TRBD1. This CDR3 has 18 amino acids. J was trimmed by 1 base and V by 6 bases; bases with no gene match: 11. Germline V gene sequence: CDR1 LNHDA, CDR2 SQIVND (reference sequence). CDR3 region: CASSWTGGAGMSNQPQHF. CDR3 nucleotide sequence: TGTGCCAGTAGCTGGACAGGGGGCGCTGGTATGAGCAATCAGCCCCAGCATTTT. Using reference TRBV19 and TRBJ1-5 for the parts outside the CDR3, the full variable domain is DGGITQSPKYLFRKEGQNVTLSCEQNLNHDAMYWYRQDPGQGLRLIYYSQIVNDFQKGDIAEGYSVSREKKESFPLTVTSAQKNPTAFYLCASSWTGGAGMSNQPQHFGDGTRLSIL.

The genes are TRBV27 and TRBJ2-3; 12 bases fit TRBD2. The CDR3 has 19 residues. The germline V gene encodes CDR1 MNHEY and CDR2 SMNVEV (reference sequence). V was pared by 1 base and J by 6 bases, with 14 bases of the junction left unmatched. In nucleotides, the CDR3 is TGTGCCAGCAGTTTATTAGCACTAGCGGGAGGTCCAAGGTTGGATACGCAGTATTTT. Its protein is CASSLLALAGGPRLDTQYF.

This clone is a singleton in its sample. V and J are TRBV2 and TRBJ1-1; a possible D gene is TRBD1 (6 bases). Germline values: CDR1 SNHLY, CDR2 FYNNEI. This CDR3 is built from 15 residues. Deletions cut 2 bases from V and 0 bases from J, with 10 bases between. Written as DNA, the CDR3 is TGTGCCAGCAGTGAAAGGGCAGGGGTGAACACTGAAGCTTTCTTT. Protein: CASSERAGVNTEAFF.

The chain joins TRBV15 to TRBJ1-5; tentative D call: TRBD1 (5 bases). The CDR3 covers 15 residues. Trimming left V 6 bases short and J 2 bases short, with 14 bases between. Germline V gene sequence: CDR1 LNHNV, CDR2 YYDKDF (reference sequence). The CDR3 coding sequence is TGTGCCACCAGGCCGGGGGACGGTCGCAATCAGCCCCAGCATTTT. It specifies CATRPGDGRNQPQHF.

This clone was found once. The V call is TRBV14, the J call TRBJ2-5, with 8 bases aligning to TRBD1. This CDR3 region has 15 residues. Germline-derived CDR1 and CDR2 are SGHDN and FVKESK. Germline trimming cut 4 bases from V and 4 bases from J; bases unmatched to any gene: 8. CDR3 nucleotides: TGTGCCAGCAGCCCAGACAGGGGAGTTTCAGAGACCCAGTACTTC. The encoded protein is CASSPDRGVSETQYF.

This clone appeared once. The rearrangement uses TRBV18 and TRBJ1-1; D gene uncertain. Trimming pared 2 bases from V and 1 base from J, leaving 14 bases between. CDR1 and CDR2 (germline): KGHSH, LQKENI. This CDR3 is 16 amino acids long. CDR3: CASSPNPGYPNTEAFF. The CDR3 DNA sequence: TGTGCCAGCTCACCAAACCCAGGCTATCCGAACACTGAAGCTTTCTTT.

V gene TRBV19 combines with J gene TRBJ1-5; TRBD1 aligns across 7 bases. Germline V gene lookup returns CDR1 LNHDA and CDR2 SQIVND (reference sequence). Unmatched junction bases numbered 13, after V lost 5 bases and J lost 9 bases. This CDR3 is 15 amino acids long. CDR3 residues: CASSDRDSSKWPQHF. CDR3 DNA sequence: TGTGCCAGTAGTGACCGGGACAGCTCCAAATGGCCCCAGCATTTT.

This chain connects TRBV3-1 (or the pseudogene TRBV3-2) to TRBJ2-1; possibly TRBD2 for D (6 bases). Between the trimmed V and J ends, which lost 1 base and 14 bases, there was a span of 9 bases. Germline loops: CDR1 LGHDT, CDR2 YNNKEL (reference sequence). This CDR3 has 11 residues. CDR3 DNA sequence: TGTGCCAGCAGCCAAGGTGGCGGGAAGTTCTTC. Translation gives CASSQGGGKFF.

The CDR3 sequence: CASSPRTSGTYEQYV. CDR3 DNA: TGTGCCAGCAGTCCCCGGACTAGCGGGACTTACGAGCAGTACGTC. The rearrangement uses TRBV6-6 and TRBJ2-7; 12 positions agree with TRBD2. After removal of 5 bases from V and 4 bases from J, the junction contained 6 bases not matched to a gene. The CDR3 length is 15 residues. Germline V CDR1 and CDR2: MNHNY, SVGAGI (reference sequence).

This chain joins TRBV5-1 and TRBJ2-3, with 9 bases aligning to TRBD2. From germline, CDR1 is SGHRS and CDR2 YFSETQ. Losses at the gene ends were 6 bases for V and 5 bases for J; bases not matched to a gene: 13. This CDR3 spans 16 amino acids. DNA of the CDR3: TGCGCCAGCAACGGTAAGGGCGGGAGGGTAGAAGATACGCAGTATTTT. Protein sequence: CASNGKGGRVEDTQYF.

There are a few counts of this clone. This chain uses TRBV5-1 with TRBJ1-3; 7 nucleotides agree with TRBD1. With V trimmed by 4 bases and J by 0 bases, 7 bases remained unmatched. Per germline, CDR1 SGHRS and CDR2 YFSETQ. The CDR3 extends over 16 amino acids. For the CDR3, the DNA is TGCGCCAGCAGCCCGGGAGGGACAGACTCTGGAAACACCATATATTTT. This gives the protein CASSPGGTDSGNTIYF. Supplemented by reference TRBV5-1 and TRBJ1-3, the full variable domain reads KAGVTQTPRYLIKTRGQQVTLSCSPISGHRSVSWYQQTPGQGLQFLFEYFSETQRNKGNFPGRFSGRQFSNSRSEMNVSTLELGDSALYLCASSPGGTDSGNTIYFGEGSWLTVV.

This clone occurred a few times. The chain has TRBV7-9 and TRBJ2-2; perhaps TRBD2 as D (5 bases). V was pared by 1 base and J by 3 bases, with 9 bases between. The CDR3 loop spans 15 amino acids. Looked up from germline, CDR1 is SEHNR and CDR2 is FQNEAQ (reference sequence). CDR3 coding DNA: TGTGCCAGCAGCTTAGTTCCGGAGGACACCGGGGAGCTGTTTTTT. This sequence encodes CASSLVPEDTGELFF. The variable domain in full, with the rest retrieved from reference TRBV7-9 and TRBJ2-2, is DTGVSQNPRHKITKRGQNVTFRCDPISEHNRLYWYRQTLGQGPEFLTYFQNEAQLEKSRLLSDRFSAERPKGSFSTLEIQRTEQGDSAMYLCASSLVPEDTGELFFGEGSRLTVL.

The rearrangement uses TRBV5-1 and TRBJ2-1; 10 positions agree with TRBD2. The length of the CDR3 is 16 residues. V dropped 4 bases and J dropped 5; count of bases not matched to a gene: 9. The germline CDR1 and CDR2 sequences are SGHRS and YFSETQ. For the CDR3, the DNA is TGCGCCAGCAGCCTTCCGGGACTAGCGAGACACAATGAGCAGTTCTTC. This sequence encodes CASSLPGLARHNEQFF.

This chain links TRBV6-1 with TRBJ1-1; 7 nucleotides align to TRBD1. The germline CDR1 and CDR2 sequences are MNHNS and SASEGT. The V segment lost 1 base and the J segment 0 bases; nucleotides outside the gene matches: 5. This CDR3 has 16 residues. In nucleotides, the CDR3 is TGTGCCAGCAGTGAAGGGACAGGTAAGATGAACACTGAAGCTTTCTTT. Protein product: CASSEGTGKMNTEAFF.

The rearrangement joins TRBV5-3 to TRBJ2-1, with TRBD2 identical over 10 bases. TRBV5-3 is filed as an ORF, its function uncertain. CDR3 length: 17 residues. V was pared by 4 bases and J by 4 bases, with 11 bases of the junction left unmatched. CDR3 DNA sequence: TGTGCCAGAAGCCTTAGGACTAGCGGCGAACTATACAATGAGCAGTTCTTC. This encodes CARSLRTSGELYNEQFF.

This rearrangement joins TRBV2 to TRBJ2-3, with D perhaps matching TRBD2 (6 bases). Germline CDR1 is SNHLY and CDR2 is FYNNEI. The CDR3 has 14 residues. V dropped 6 bases and J dropped 10 bases, with 20 bases sitting between them. DNA of the CDR3: TGTGCCAGCAGCGGTGGAGTGGGAGCGGGCGCGCAGTATTTT. Its translation: CASSGGVGAGAQYF.

The chain is built from TRBV5-1 and TRBJ2-3, with 7 bases aligning to TRBD1. The V and J ends lost 6 bases and 0 bases, in that order; junction bases with no gene match: 10. This CDR3 spans 16 amino acids. CDR1 and CDR2 from the germline V gene are SGHRS and YFSETQ. The CDR3 DNA is TGCGCCAGCAACCCTTGGGGACAGTCTAGCACAGATACGCAGTATTTT. Its protein is CASNPWGQSSTDTQYF.

This clone has a handful of counts. The V call is TRBV2, the J call TRBJ1-2, with D possibly being TRBD1 (5 bases). Between the trimmed V and J ends, which lost 4 bases and 2 bases, there was a span of 8 bases. This CDR3 is built from 13 residues. The germline V gene has CDR1 SNHLY and CDR2 FYNNEI. CDR3 in DNA: TGTGCCAGCAGTGTCACAGGAAACTATGGCTACACCTTC. Its protein product is CASSVTGNYGYTF.

This sequence joins TRBV9 and TRBJ2-1, with TRBD2 as a possible D gene (5 bases). This CDR3 comprises 17 residues. V dropped 0 bases and J dropped 5 bases, with 18 bases sitting between them. Looked up from germline, CDR1 is SGDLS and CDR2 is YYNGEE. DNA for the CDR3: TGTGCCAGCAGCGTAGATCTAATGGGATCCGGGAACAATGAGCAGTTCTTC. This translates into CASSVDLMGSGNNEQFF. Supplemented by reference TRBV9 and TRBJ2-1, the full variable domain reads DSGVTQTPKHLITATGQRVTLRCSPRSGDLSVYWYQQSLDQGLQFLIQYYNGEERAKGNILERFSAQQFPDLHSELNLSSLELGDSALYFCASSVDLMGSGNNEQFFGPGTRLTVL.

This clone was recorded only once. The chain carries TRBV6-1 and TRBJ1-2; the match to TRBD1 covers 10 bases. The V gene end was trimmed by 4 bases and the J gene end by 4 bases; junction bases not matched to a gene: 9. Looked up from germline, CDR1 is MNHNS and CDR2 is SASEGT. The CDR3 runs 16 residues. This CDR3 reads CASSAKPGQGSYGYTF. In DNA form, the CDR3 reads TGTGCCAGCAGTGCAAAACCGGGACAGGGGAGCTATGGCTACACCTTC.

J is TRBJ2-2 and V is TRBV10-2, with D unresolved. The CDR3 loop spans 13 amino acids. CDR1 is WSHSY, CDR2 SAAADI, per germline. Trimming took off 4 bases at V and 4 bases at J, with 7 bases between the two ends. CDR3 coding DNA: TGCGCCAGCAGTGGGGCCGGCACCGGGGAGCTGTTTTTT. Its translation is CASSGAGTGELFF.

The chain has TRBV18 and TRBJ2-5; perhaps TRBD2 as D (5 bases). The CDR3 length is 18 residues. Trimming shortened V by 2 bases and J by 0 bases, and 19 bases separated the two germline ends. Looked up from germline, CDR1 is KGHSH and CDR2 is LQKENI. The CDR3: CASSPSQRSSAYQETQYF. In DNA, the CDR3 is TGTGCCAGCTCACCAAGCCAGCGGAGTAGCGCGTACCAAGAGACCCAGTACTTC.

The chain has TRBV29-1 and TRBJ1-2, with D perhaps TRBD1 (5 bases). CDR3 length: 13 residues. Germline V gives CDR1 SQVTM, CDR2 ANQGSEA. Trimming removed 4 bases from V and 8 bases from J, with 17 bases in between. The CDR3 region is CSVVFSSGQGYTF. CDR3 bases: TGCAGCGTTGTTTTTAGCTCAGGGCAAGGCTACACCTTC.

The gene calls are TRBV5-1 and TRBJ2-1, with 13 bases fitting TRBD2. The CDR3 loop spans 15 amino acids. Trimming at V came to 2 bases and at J to 8 bases, leaving 4 bases not matched to a gene. Germline V gives CDR1 SGHRS, CDR2 YFSETQ. The CDR3 DNA reads as TGCGCCAGCAGCTTACTAGCGGGGGGGCCGGATGAGCAGTTCTTC. Translation: CASSLLAGGPDEQFF. The whole variable domain, remainder taken from reference TRBV5-1 and TRBJ2-1, is KAGVTQTPRYLIKTRGQQVTLSCSPISGHRSVSWYQQTPGQGLQFLFEYFSETQRNKGNFPGRFSGRQFSNSRSEMNVSTLELGDSALYLCASSLLAGGPDEQFFGPGTRLTVL.

The chain joins TRBV28 to TRBJ2-3; D might be TRBD2 (6 bases). Between the trimmed V and J ends, which lost 6 bases and 14 bases, there was a span of 18 bases. The CDR3 extends over 12 amino acids. Germline V lookup: CDR1 MDHEN, CDR2 SYDVKM. CDR3 nucleotides: TGTGCCAGCAGGGGAGGACATTCTCGGCCGTATTTT. This gives the protein CASRGGHSRPYF.

This clone was counted only a few times. This sequence joins TRBV19 and TRBJ1-1, with D possibly being TRBD1 (5 bases). The CDR3 totals 14 residues. In germline, CDR1 is LNHDA, CDR2 SQIVND (reference sequence). Trimming pared 8 bases from V and 5 bases from J, leaving 18 bases between. The CDR3 loop reads CASQDQGGLTEAFF. The CDR3 nucleotides are TGTGCCAGTCAAGATCAGGGAGGGTTAACTGAAGCTTTCTTT.

The chain links TRBV19 to TRBJ2-4; 8 bases match TRBD2. This CDR3 contains 15 residues. J lost 1 base, V lost 3 bases, and 2 bases had no gene match. Germline V CDR1 and CDR2: LNHDA, SQIVND (reference sequence). The CDR3 nucleotides read TGTGCCAGTAGTATTGGCGGGGGGGCCAAAAACATTCAGTACTTC. Translating it yields CASSIGGGAKNIQYF.